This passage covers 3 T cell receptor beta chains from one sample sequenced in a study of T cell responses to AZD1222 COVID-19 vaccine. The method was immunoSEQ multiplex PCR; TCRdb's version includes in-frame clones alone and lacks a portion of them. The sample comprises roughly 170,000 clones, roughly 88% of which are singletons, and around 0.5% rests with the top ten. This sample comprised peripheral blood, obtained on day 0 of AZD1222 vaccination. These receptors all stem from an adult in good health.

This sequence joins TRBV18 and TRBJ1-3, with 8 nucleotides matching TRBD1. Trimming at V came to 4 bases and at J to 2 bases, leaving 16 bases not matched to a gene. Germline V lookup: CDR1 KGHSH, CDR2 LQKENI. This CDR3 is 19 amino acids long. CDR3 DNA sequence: TGTGCCAGCTCACAATTGAGGCAGGGGGCTGAAGTTACTGGAAACACCATATATTTT. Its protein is CASSQLRQGAEVTGNTIYF.

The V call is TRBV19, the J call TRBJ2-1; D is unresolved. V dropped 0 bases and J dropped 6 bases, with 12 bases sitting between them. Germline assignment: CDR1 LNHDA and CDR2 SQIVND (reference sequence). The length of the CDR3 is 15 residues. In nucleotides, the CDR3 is TGTGCCAGTAGTATAGATCGGTATAGGGCCAATGAGCAGTTCTTC. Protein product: CASSIDRYRANEQFF.

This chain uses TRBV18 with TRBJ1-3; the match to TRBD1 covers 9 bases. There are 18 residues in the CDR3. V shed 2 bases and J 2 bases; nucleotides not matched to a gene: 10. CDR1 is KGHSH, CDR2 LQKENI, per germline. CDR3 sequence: CASSPYIQGQGAGNTIYF. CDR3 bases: TGTGCCAGCTCACCATATATACAGGGACAGGGCGCTGGAAACACCATATATTTT. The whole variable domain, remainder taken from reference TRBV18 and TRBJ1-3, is NAGVMQNPRHLVRRRGQEARLRCSPMKGHSHVYWYRQLPEEGLKFMVYLQKENIIDESGMPKERFSAEFPKEGPSILRIQQVVRGDSAAYFCASSPYIQGQGAGNTIYFGEGSWLTVV.